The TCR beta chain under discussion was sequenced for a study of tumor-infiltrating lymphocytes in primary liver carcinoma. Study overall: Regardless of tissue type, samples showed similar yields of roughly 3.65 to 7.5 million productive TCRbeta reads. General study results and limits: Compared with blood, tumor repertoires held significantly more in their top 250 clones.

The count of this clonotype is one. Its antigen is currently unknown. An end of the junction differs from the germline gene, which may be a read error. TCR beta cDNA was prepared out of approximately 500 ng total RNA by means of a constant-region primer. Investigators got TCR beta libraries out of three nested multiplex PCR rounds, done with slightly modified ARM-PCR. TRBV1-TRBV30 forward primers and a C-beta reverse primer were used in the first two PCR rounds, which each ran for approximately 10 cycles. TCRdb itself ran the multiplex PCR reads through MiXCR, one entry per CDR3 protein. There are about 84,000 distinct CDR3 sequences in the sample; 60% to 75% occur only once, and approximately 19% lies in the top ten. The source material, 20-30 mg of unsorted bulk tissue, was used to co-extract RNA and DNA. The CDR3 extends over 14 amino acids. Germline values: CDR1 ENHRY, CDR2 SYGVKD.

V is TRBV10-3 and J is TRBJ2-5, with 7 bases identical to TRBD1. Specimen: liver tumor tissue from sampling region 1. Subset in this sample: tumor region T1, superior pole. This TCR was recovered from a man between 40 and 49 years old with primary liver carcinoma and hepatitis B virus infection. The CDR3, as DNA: TGTGCAATCAAGGGACAGAGACCCCTAGAGACCCAGTACTTC. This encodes CAIKGQRPLETQYF.